These T cell receptor beta chains were read from a single sample in a study of response to subunit inactivated influenza vaccine. TCRdb reanalysed the RT-PCR reads using MiXCR and keeps one entry per CDR3 protein. The sample consists of about 190,000 distinct CDR3 sequences, 13% to 15% of them appearing once. The sequencing used CD8+ T cells sorted from PBMCs, collected roughly 5 days after vaccination. These receptors were collected from a middle-aged man who received an inactivated influenza vaccine. Each CDR3 is given with its conserved first and last residue. The order of the fields is D gene, clone size, V gene, CDR3 length, J gene, CDR3 protein, CDR3 DNA. D genes are given only for firm matches. Only part of the rows carry a size: once, few, many, or a class if the clone is expanded.

D: -
size: -
V: TRBV6-1
length: 13
J: TRBJ1-6
CDR3: CASTGRVNSPLHF
DNA: TGTGCCAGCACTGGCAGGGTTAATTCACCCCTCCACTTT

D: -
size: -
V: TRBV4-3
length: 15
J: TRBJ2-2
CDR3: CASSQVTENTGELFF
DNA: TGCGCCAGCAGCCAAGTGACAGAGAACACCGGGGAGCTGTTTTTT

D: -
size: many
V: TRBV12-3/TRBV12-4
length: 14
J: TRBJ1-6
CDR3: CASRDLDYNSPLHF
DNA: TGTGCCAGCAGGGACCTCGACTATAATTCACCCCTCCACTTT

D: TRBD2
size: few
V: TRBV10-3
length: 14
J: TRBJ2-1
CDR3: CATAQAGGLNEQFF
DNA: TGTGCCACAGCCCAAGCGGGGGGGCTCAATGAGCAGTTCTTC

D: -
size: few
V: TRBV7-8
length: 13
J: TRBJ1-1
CDR3: CASSLAARIEAFF
DNA: TGTGCCAGCAGCTTAGCGGCCCGGATTGAAGCTTTCTTT

D: -
size: -
V: TRBV10-3
length: 17
J: TRBJ1-6
CDR3: CATRKELFYSYNSPLHF
DNA: TGTGCCACCAGAAAGGAGTTATTCTACTCCTATAATTCACCCCTCCACTTT

D: TRBD1
size: -
V: TRBV10-2
length: 16
J: TRBJ2-7
CDR3: CASGPGNRGFSYEQYF
DNA: TGCGCCAGCGGCCCCGGGAACAGGGGCTTTTCCTACGAGCAGTACTTC

D: -
size: many
V: TRBV5-6
length: 11
J: TRBJ2-1
CDR3: CASSLVGRAFF
DNA: TGTGCCAGCAGCTTAGTGGGAAGGGCGTTCTTC

D: -
size: -
V: TRBV19
length: 14
J: TRBJ1-5
CDR3: CASRPDVAKRPQHF
DNA: TGTGCCAGTAGACCCGATGTTGCCAAGAGGCCCCAGCATTTT

D: TRBD2
size: many
V: TRBV12-3/TRBV12-4
length: 16
J: TRBJ2-1
CDR3: CASSLARGGPYNEQFF
DNA: TGTGCCAGCAGTTTAGCGCGGGGGGGCCCCTACAATGAGCAGTTCTTC

D: TRBD1
size: -
V: TRBV6-5
length: 15
J: TRBJ2-3
CDR3: CASSYSGQGSDTQYF
DNA: TGTGCCAGCAGTTACTCGGGACAGGGGTCAGATACGCAGTATTTT

D: -
size: -
V: TRBV12-3/TRBV12-4
length: 14
J: TRBJ1-1
CDR3: CASSARGFGTEAFF
DNA: TGTGCCAGCAGTGCCAGGGGTTTCGGCACTGAAGCTTTCTTT

D: -
size: -
V: TRBV10-1
length: 14
J: TRBJ2-2
CDR3: CASSEFDKTGELFF
DNA: TGCGCCAGCAGTGAGTTCGACAAGACCGGGGAGCTGTTTTTT

D: -
size: few
V: TRBV12-3/TRBV12-4
length: 15
J: TRBJ2-5
CDR3: CASSFTGPWQETQYF
DNA: TGTGCCAGCAGTTTCACCGGGCCCTGGCAAGAGACCCAGTACTTC

D: -
size: -
V: TRBV28
length: 15
J: TRBJ2-7
CDR3: CASSLQVNPSYEQYF
DNA: TGTGCCAGCAGTTTACAGGTCAACCCTTCCTACGAGCAGTACTTC

D: TRBD2
size: few
V: TRBV29-1
length: 13
J: TRBJ2-1
CDR3: CSARSGIYNEQFF
DNA: TGCAGCGCCCGTAGCGGGATATACAATGAGCAGTTCTTC

D: -
size: few
V: TRBV4-3
length: 15
J: TRBJ2-1
CDR3: CASSQAQGPYNEQFF
DNA: TGCGCCAGCAGCCAAGCCCAGGGTCCCTACAATGAGCAGTTCTTC

D: TRBD2
size: medium-sized
V: TRBV10-3
length: 19
J: TRBJ2-1
CDR3: CAISSPSSSGRARYNEQFF
DNA: TGTGCCATCAGTTCACCCTCCTCTAGCGGGAGGGCCCGCTACAATGAGCAGTTCTTC

D: -
size: -
V: TRBV27
length: 14
J: TRBJ2-3
CDR3: CASSPSNRGDTQYF
DNA: TGTGCCAGCAGTCCTAGCAACCGTGGAGATACGCAGTATTTT

D: -
size: few
V: TRBV19
length: 14
J: TRBJ2-1
CDR3: CASSGKGFLDEQFF
DNA: TGTGCCAGTAGTGGAAAGGGATTTTTAGATGAGCAGTTCTTC

D: -
size: -
V: TRBV9
length: 12
J: TRBJ1-2
CDR3: CASSAAVFGYTF
DNA: TGTGCCAGCAGCGCTGCTGTCTTTGGCTACACCTTC

D: -
size: many
V: TRBV29-1
length: 15
J: TRBJ2-1
CDR3: CSVEDPGFTYNEQFF
DNA: TGCAGCGTTGAAGATCCAGGGTTTACCTACAATGAGCAGTTCTTC

D: TRBD2
size: -
V: TRBV4-3
length: 15
J: TRBJ2-1
CDR3: CASSQETSGSSEQFF
DNA: TGCGCCAGCAGCCAAGAGACTAGCGGGAGTAGTGAGCAGTTCTTC

D: -
size: -
V: TRBV20-1
length: 12
J: TRBJ1-5
CDR3: CSAREWGVAQHF
DNA: TGCAGTGCTAGAGAATGGGGGGTGGCCCAGCATTTT

D: TRBD2
size: few
V: TRBV29-1
length: 14
J: TRBJ2-1
CDR3: CSVERGTSGNEQFF
DNA: TGCAGCGTTGAAAGAGGGACTAGCGGCAATGAGCAGTTCTTC

D: -
size: -
V: TRBV4-1
length: 17
J: TRBJ2-2
CDR3: CASSQDRRAYRPGELFF
DNA: TGCGCCAGCAGCCAAGATCGCCGGGCCTACCGACCCGGGGAGCTGTTTTTT

D: -
size: many
V: TRBV12-3/TRBV12-4
length: 16
J: TRBJ2-3
CDR3: CASSPAGGQGRDTQYF
DNA: TGTGCCAGCAGTCCCGCGGGGGGACAGGGCAGGGATACGCAGTATTTT

D: TRBD2
size: once
V: TRBV6-5
length: 16
J: TRBJ2-7
CDR3: CASSYPPWEGHDEQYF
DNA: TGTGCCAGCAGTTACCCCCCGTGGGAGGGCCACGACGAGCAGTACTTC

D: TRBD2
size: once
V: TRBV4-2
length: 16
J: TRBJ2-7
CDR3: CASSQEYQRGYYEQYF
DNA: TGTGCCAGCAGCCAAGAATATCAGCGGGGATACTACGAGCAGTACTTC

D: TRBD1
size: -
V: TRBV4-1
length: 14
J: TRBJ1-6
CDR3: CASSQYRGNSPLHF
DNA: TGCGCCAGCAGCCAATACAGGGGAAATTCACCCCTCCACTTT

D: -
size: few
V: TRBV4-2
length: 13
J: TRBJ2-5
CDR3: CASSQGYQETQYF
DNA: TGTGCCAGCAGCCAGGGGTACCAAGAGACCCAGTACTTC

D: TRBD2
size: many
V: TRBV12-3/TRBV12-4
length: 16
J: TRBJ2-1
CDR3: CASRLTGTSVNNEQFF
DNA: TGTGCCAGCAGACTCACCGGGACTAGCGTAAACAATGAGCAGTTCTTC

D: TRBD1
size: few
V: TRBV4-1
length: 16
J: TRBJ2-5
CDR3: CASSQGPGTGMETQYF
DNA: TGCGCCAGCAGCCAAGGACCCGGGACAGGGATGGAGACCCAGTACTTC

D: TRBD1
size: few
V: TRBV7-9
length: 14
J: TRBJ1-1
CDR3: CASSVGTVNTEAFF
DNA: TGTGCCAGCAGCGTTGGGACAGTGAACACTGAAGCTTTCTTT

D: TRBD1
size: -
V: TRBV4-1
length: 14
J: TRBJ2-5
CDR3: CASSQGTAKETQYF
DNA: TGCGCCAGCAGCCAGGGGACAGCTAAAGAGACCCAGTACTTC

D: -
size: few
V: TRBV7-7
length: 13
J: TRBJ2-3
CDR3: CASSRHDSDTQYF
DNA: TGTGCCAGCAGCCGACACGACTCAGATACGCAGTATTTT

D: -
size: few
V: TRBV9
length: 16
J: TRBJ2-3
CDR3: CASSVVAGQYTDTQYF
DNA: TGTGCCAGCAGCGTAGTCGCAGGGCAATACACAGATACGCAGTATTTT

D: -
size: -
V: TRBV7-9
length: 15
J: TRBJ2-5
CDR3: CASSVRGPPRETQYF
DNA: TGTGCCAGCAGCGTACGGGGTCCTCCGAGGGAGACCCAGTACTTC

D: -
size: few
V: TRBV6-1
length: 15
J: TRBJ2-1
CDR3: CASRKQPDSYNEQFF
DNA: TGTGCCAGCAGGAAACAACCGGACTCTTACAATGAGCAGTTCTTC

D: -
size: few
V: TRBV20-1
length: 16
J: TRBJ2-1
CDR3: CSARDLQTPSYNEQFF
DNA: TGCAGTGCTAGAGATTTACAAACTCCCTCCTACAATGAGCAGTTCTTC

D: TRBD1
size: -
V: TRBV6-5
length: 16
J: TRBJ2-1
CDR3: CASSTMTGTSYNEQFF
DNA: TGTGCCAGCAGTACCATGACAGGGACCTCCTACAATGAGCAGTTCTTC

D: TRBD1
size: few
V: TRBV7-6
length: 19
J: TRBJ2-2
CDR3: CASSSHRDRVYGTPGELFF
DNA: TGTGCCAGCAGCTCACACCGGGACAGGGTTTACGGAACCCCCGGGGAGCTGTTTTTT

D: TRBD1
size: few
V: TRBV7-9
length: 12
J: TRBJ1-1
CDR3: CASSDTGGPAFF
DNA: TGTGCCAGCAGCGATACAGGGGGACCAGCTTTCTTT

D: -
size: few
V: TRBV11-1
length: 14
J: TRBJ2-7
CDR3: CASSPQAGYYEQYF
DNA: TGTGCCAGCAGCCCCCAGGCGGGCTACTACGAGCAGTACTTC

D: TRBD2
size: few
V: TRBV25-1
length: 17
J: TRBJ2-1
CDR3: CASSDQGLAGGGDEQFF
DNA: TGTGCCAGCAGTGACCAGGGACTAGCGGGAGGAGGGGATGAGCAGTTCTTC